This TCR beta chain came from a study of blood T cells in healthy people across ages. Study-wide results and caveats: A greater number of naive CD4+ cells and higher diversity distinguished long-lived donors from aged donors.

A sample-barcoded 5' primer and a J-beta primer mix were used in a second PCR of roughly 7 to 12 cycles. TCRdb analysed the 5' RACE reads with MiXCR anew, one entry per CDR3 protein. Among around 1,600,000 distinct CDR3 sequences listed, approximately 43% were seen once. This clonotype was seen a handful of times. Its antigen remains unknown. CDR1 is MNHEY and CDR2 is SVGAGI in the germline V gene. The CDR3 is made up of 13 amino acids. Between the trimmed V and J ends, which lost 5 bases and 6 bases, there was a span of 13 bases. The receptor's source is a woman aged 18 to 35 in good health. This chain uses TRBV6-5 with TRBJ1-2; D may be TRBD1 (6 bases). The specimen sequenced was blood. The CDR3, as DNA: TGTGCCAGCAGTCGGACAGCCTGGGATGGCTACACCTTC. Protein sequence: CASSRTAWDGYTF.